This entry lists 18 T cell receptor beta chains sequenced from one sample in a study of CDR3 diversity in severe acne. TCRdb processed the PCR reads anew with MiXCR; each CDR3 protein has one entry. The sample contains over 100,000 distinct CDR3 sequences, under 60% of which appear only once. Material: blood. These receptors were collected from a male donor with acne.

This chain links TRBV19 with TRBJ1-5; weak D call: TRBD1 (5 bases). There are 15 residues in the CDR3. The V and J ends lost 4 bases and 4 bases respectively, with 14 bases between them. The germline V gene has CDR1 LNHDA and CDR2 SQIVND (reference sequence). The CDR3: CASSRARTPNQPQHF. The CDR3 DNA reads TGTGCCAGTAGTAGAGCCCGGACACCAAATCAGCCCCAGCATTTT. Combining the CDR3 with reference TRBV19 and TRBJ1-5 gives the whole variable domain DGGITQSPKYLFRKEGQNVTLSCEQNLNHDAMYWYRQDPGQGLRLIYYSQIVNDFQKGDIAEGYSVSREKKESFPLTVTSAQKNPTAFYLCASSRARTPNQPQHFGDGTRLSIL.

The chain joins TRBV25-1 to TRBJ1-2, with a weak D call TRBD1 (5 bases). CDR3 length: 13 amino acids. CDR1 and CDR2 (germline): MGHDK, SYGVNS. V was clipped by 7 bases and J by 5 bases, with 14 bases between them. The chain's CDR3 is CASNPYRLYGYTF. CDR3 DNA: TGTGCCAGCAATCCCTACAGGCTTTATGGCTACACCTTC.

This sequence joins TRBV7-9 and TRBJ1-2, with no clear D. Germline CDR1 is SEHNR and CDR2 is FQNEAQ (reference sequence). V lost 1 base and J 3 bases, leaving 6 bases between the germline ends. CDR3 length: 13 amino acids. The CDR3 DNA is TGTGCCAGCAGCTTAGACCTGGACTATGGCTACACCTTC. It yields the protein CASSLDLDYGYTF.

This clonotype appeared many times. This chain links TRBV3-1 with TRBJ2-1, with a weak D call TRBD2 (6 bases). V lost 0 bases and J 7 bases, leaving 25 bases between the germline ends. The germline gives CDR1 LGHDT, CDR2 YNNKEL (reference sequence). CDR3 length: 19 amino acids. The DNA of the CDR3 is TGTGCCAGCAGCCAAGACCCTAGGTTCGGGAGAGGCGGGACGAATGAGCAGTTCTTC. This gives the protein CASSQDPRFGRGGTNEQFF.

By sample fraction, this clonotype is medium-sized. The chain links TRBV20-1 to TRBJ2-7; the D is unclear. V was cut by 0 bases and J by 0 bases, with 6 bases left in between. Germline assignment: CDR1 DFQATT and CDR2 SNEGSKA (reference sequence). This CDR3 has 13 residues. CDR3 in DNA: TGCAGTGCTAGAGATGCGGCCTCCTACGAGCAGTACTTC. The encoded protein is CSARDAASYEQYF.

This clonotype was picked up one time. The CDR3 DNA sequence: TGTGCCAGCAGATGTGACCCGGGATTGGCGACGAATGAGCAGTTCTTC. This encodes CASRCDPGLATNEQFF. V usage is TRBV7-3 and J usage is TRBJ2-1; a weak D match, TRBD2 (5 bases). Germline CDR1 and CDR2: SGHTA and FQGTGA. The CDR3 contains 16 residues. The germline V and J ends were trimmed by 6 bases and 7 bases, with 22 bases remaining between them.

V is TRBV9 and J is TRBJ2-3, with D possibly being TRBD1 (6 bases). Trimming shortened V by 8 bases and J by 11 bases, and 21 bases separated the two germline ends. The CDR3 runs 13 residues. Germline values: CDR1 SGDLS, CDR2 YYNGEE. The DNA for the CDR3 is TGTGCCAGTACAGGGACCTCCTACAATGAGCAGTATTTT. This translates into CASTGTSYNEQYF.

The chain is built from TRBV5-4 and TRBJ1-1; 11 bases match TRBD1. With 5 bases clipped from V and 5 bases from J, the junction kept 5 bases outside the gene matches. Germline V gene lookup returns CDR1 SGHNT and CDR2 YYREEE (reference sequence). The CDR3 is made up of 14 amino acids. The CDR3 reads CASSPGQGATEAFF. CDR3 nucleotide sequence: TGTGCCAGCAGTCCAGGACAGGGGGCGACTGAAGCTTTCTTT.

The V gene is TRBV7-9, the J gene TRBJ2-5; TRBD1 might be the D (6 bases). CDR3 size: 16 residues. Germline CDR1 and CDR2: SEHNR and FQNEAQ (reference sequence). V was pared by 3 bases and J by 1 base, with 15 bases between. As DNA, the CDR3 is TGTGCCAGCAGCTTGTGCGGTGTGGGGGCCCAAGAGACCCAGTACTTC. Residues: CASSLCGVGAQETQYF.

This clonotype was counted only a few times. In this CDR3 the conserved last residue, phenylalanine or tryptophan, is missing, so a read error is likely. The chain has TRBV6-1 and TRBJ2-1; tentatively, D is TRBD2 (5 bases). This CDR3 region has 15 residues. The germline CDR1 and CDR2 sequences are MNHNS and SASEGT. Trimming cost V 2 bases and J 4 bases, with 12 bases left between them. CDR3 DNA sequence: TGTGCCAGCAGTGAAATCAGCGGTGGGTACAATGAGCAGTTCTGC. Residues: CASSEISGGYNEQFC.

This clonotype has at least ten counts. J is TRBJ2-5 and V is TRBV20-1; possibly TRBD2 for D (6 bases). This CDR3 is 13 amino acids long. Germline V lookup: CDR1 DFQATT, CDR2 SNEGSKA (reference sequence). Trimming left V 6 bases short and J 3 bases short, with 14 bases between. CDR3 DNA: TGCAGTGCCATTTATAGCGGCAAAGAGACCCAGTACTTC. This sequence encodes CSAIYSGKETQYF.

This clonotype occurred many times. This chain uses TRBV2 with TRBJ1-2; D is possibly TRBD1 (5 bases). CDR3 length: 13 residues. Germline V gene data show CDR1 as SNHLY and CDR2 as FYNNEI. The V and J ends lost 3 bases and 3 bases respectively, with 8 bases between them. CDR3 in amino acids: CASSDLTDYGYTF. Here the CDR3 DNA reads TGTGCCAGCAGTGACCTGACAGACTATGGCTACACCTTC.

V usage is TRBV5-4 and J usage is TRBJ2-2; 8 nucleotides match TRBD2. Looked up from germline, CDR1 is SGHNT and CDR2 is YYREEE (reference sequence). The CDR3 totals 17 residues. J gave up 7 bases and V 4 bases, and 15 bases lay outside the gene matches. The CDR3 protein is CASSQFPYREGGGELFF. The DNA for the CDR3 is TGTGCCAGCAGCCAATTCCCTTATCGGGAGGGAGGCGGGGAGCTGTTTTTT.

This chain connects TRBV3-1 to TRBJ2-1; 7 bases map to TRBD2. Germline values: CDR1 LGHDT, CDR2 YNNKEL (reference sequence). The V gene end was trimmed by 1 base and the J gene end by 12 bases; junction bases not matched to a gene: 3. The CDR3 spans 12 residues. The CDR3 nucleotides are TGTGCCAGCAGCCAAGGAGCGGGAAGGCAGTTCTTC. Its translation: CASSQGAGRQFF.

This chain joins TRBV4-2 and TRBJ2-5; D not resolved. V was shortened by 5 bases and J by 0 bases, with 10 bases between the two germline ends. This CDR3 contains 14 residues. Germline assignment: CDR1 LGHNA and CDR2 YNFKEQ. The CDR3 coding sequence is TGTGCCAGCAGCTTGGGCGGAGACCAAGAGACCCAGTACTTC. It encodes CASSLGGDQETQYF.

The rearrangement uses TRBV5-1 and TRBJ2-3, with TRBD1 as a possible D gene (6 bases). The CDR3 spans 16 residues. Trimming stripped 2 bases from V and 4 bases from J, with 17 bases between. Per the germline V gene, CDR1 is SGHRS and CDR2 is YFSETQ. CDR3 bases: TGCGCCAGCAGCTTACAGGGCGCCGTTGTCCCAGATACGCAGTATTTT. This translates into CASSLQGAVVPDTQYF.

This clonotype was detected ten times or more. V is TRBV7-3 and J is TRBJ2-7; D remains unclear. The CDR3 contains 16 residues. V was shortened by 5 bases and J by 1 base, with 18 bases between the two germline ends. Germline CDR1 SGHTA, CDR2 FQGTGA. CDR3 DNA: TGTGCCAGCAGCGCCCGAAGGAGCCGAAAATCCTACGAGCAGTACGTC. Translating gives CASSARRSRKSYEQYV.

This sequence joins TRBV11-2 and TRBJ2-7, with 11 bases aligning to TRBD1. The CDR3 is 15 residues long. After removal of 5 bases from V and 3 bases from J, the junction contained 6 bases not matched to a gene. CDR1 SGHAT and CDR2 FQNNGV come from the germline V gene. The CDR3 DNA reads as TGTGCCAGCAGCGATGGACAGGGGGCATACTACGAGCAGTACTTC. It encodes CASSDGQGAYYEQYF.